These T cell receptor beta chains were read from a single sample in a study of CD8 T cells in Susac syndrome. TCRdb reprocessed the immunoSEQ multiplex PCR reads with MiXCR, giving one entry per CDR3 protein. This sample has approximately 200,000 distinct CDR3 sequences, with about 94% found just once. Sequencing used CD4+ T cells from PBMCs. The receptors stem from a human donor with multiple sclerosis. The CDR3 runs from the conserved cysteine through the conserved F or W. Fields, in order: J gene, clone size, D gene, V gene, CDR3 protein, CDR3 DNA. A D gene is named only where the DNA matches it firmly. Size is omitted from some rows. Given values are once, few, many or a class for expanded clones.

j_gene: TRBJ1-1
abundance: .
d_gene: .
v_gene: TRBV6-2/TRBV6-3
CDR3aa: CASSLTYQERAFF
CDR3nt: TGTGCCAGCAGTTTGACGTACCAGGAGCGGGCTTTCTTT

j_gene: TRBJ2-3
abundance: .
d_gene: .
v_gene: TRBV20-1
CDR3aa: CSARGSADTQYF
CDR3nt: TGCAGTGCTAGAGGATCAGCAGATACGCAGTATTTT

j_gene: TRBJ1-2
abundance: .
d_gene: TRBD1
v_gene: TRBV27
CDR3aa: CASSPGTVLIAGYTF
CDR3nt: TGTGCCAGCAGTCCCGGGACAGTTCTAATTGCGGGCTACACCTTC

j_gene: TRBJ2-7
abundance: .
d_gene: TRBD1
v_gene: TRBV20-1
CDR3aa: CSVLGQGPEQYF
CDR3nt: TGCAGTGTTCTTGGACAGGGCCCCGAGCAGTACTTC

j_gene: TRBJ2-5
abundance: .
d_gene: .
v_gene: TRBV7-9
CDR3aa: CASSFRGGYQETQYF
CDR3nt: TGTGCCAGCAGTTTTAGGGGGGGGTACCAAGAGACCCAGTACTTC

j_gene: TRBJ1-1
abundance: .
d_gene: .
v_gene: TRBV29-1
CDR3aa: CSVVGHTEAFF
CDR3nt: TGCAGCGTCGTGGGGCACACTGAAGCTTTCTTT

j_gene: TRBJ1-1
abundance: .
d_gene: .
v_gene: TRBV3-1
CDR3aa: CASSWKGTEAFF
CDR3nt: TGTGCCAGCAGTTGGAAGGGGACTGAAGCTTTCTTT

j_gene: TRBJ2-1
abundance: .
d_gene: .
v_gene: TRBV20-1
CDR3aa: CSASLDYYNEQFF
CDR3nt: TGCAGTGCTAGTCTCGACTACTACAATGAGCAGTTCTTC

j_gene: TRBJ1-5
abundance: .
d_gene: .
v_gene: TRBV27
CDR3aa: CASSPMVGQPQHF
CDR3nt: TGTGCCAGCAGTCCTATGGTTGGTCAGCCCCAGCATTTT

j_gene: TRBJ1-6
abundance: .
d_gene: .
v_gene: TRBV27
CDR3aa: CASSSPLQGITSPLHF
CDR3nt: TGTGCCAGCAGTTCCCCTCTACAGGGAATCACTTCACCCCTCCACTTT

j_gene: TRBJ2-7
abundance: .
d_gene: TRBD1
v_gene: TRBV27
CDR3aa: CASSWTGTGGYEQYF
CDR3nt: TGTGCCAGCAGTTGGACTGGGACAGGGGGCTACGAGCAGTACTTC

j_gene: TRBJ1-2
abundance: .
d_gene: .
v_gene: TRBV28
CDR3aa: CASSIPRYGYTF
CDR3nt: TGTGCCAGCAGTATTCCCCGCTATGGCTACACCTTC

j_gene: TRBJ2-2
abundance: .
d_gene: TRBD2
v_gene: TRBV29-1
CDR3aa: CSVVLAGVPGGELFF
CDR3nt: TGCAGCGTTGTGCTAGCGGGGGTCCCAGGGGGGGAGCTGTTTTTT

j_gene: TRBJ1-2
abundance: .
d_gene: TRBD1
v_gene: TRBV30
CDR3aa: CAWTGTAYGYTF
CDR3nt: TGTGCCTGGACCGGGACAGCCTATGGCTACACCTTC

j_gene: TRBJ2-2
abundance: .
d_gene: TRBD2
v_gene: TRBV12-3/TRBV12-4
CDR3aa: CASSPGLAAGELFF
CDR3nt: TGTGCCAGCAGCCCTGGACTAGCGGCCGGGGAGCTGTTTTTT

j_gene: TRBJ1-2
abundance: .
d_gene: .
v_gene: TRBV6-6
CDR3aa: CASSYSSLGYTF
CDR3nt: TGTGCCAGCAGTTACTCTAGTCTAGGCTACACCTTC

j_gene: TRBJ2-7
abundance: .
d_gene: .
v_gene: TRBV9
CDR3aa: CASSVEMGAGYEQYF
CDR3nt: TGTGCCAGCAGCGTAGAGATGGGGGCAGGGTACGAGCAGTACTTC

j_gene: TRBJ1-4
abundance: .
d_gene: .
v_gene: TRBV5-6
CDR3aa: CASSLLNRFNEKLFF
CDR3nt: TGTGCCAGCAGCTTGCTGAATAGGTTTAATGAAAAACTGTTTTTT

j_gene: TRBJ2-7
abundance: .
d_gene: TRBD1
v_gene: TRBV5-1
CDR3aa: CASSLAGQSYEQYF
CDR3nt: TGCGCCAGCAGCTTGGCGGGACAGAGCTACGAGCAGTACTTC

j_gene: TRBJ2-3
abundance: .
d_gene: .
v_gene: TRBV7-3
CDR3aa: CASSFSGADTQYF
CDR3nt: TGTGCCAGCAGCTTTTCTGGGGCAGATACGCAGTATTTT

j_gene: TRBJ2-2
abundance: .
d_gene: .
v_gene: TRBV20-1
CDR3aa: CSARDRVTGELFF
CDR3nt: TGCAGTGCTAGAGATCGGGTCACCGGGGAGCTGTTTTTT

j_gene: TRBJ2-4
abundance: .
d_gene: .
v_gene: TRBV6-5
CDR3aa: CASTADPKAKNIQYF
CDR3nt: TGTGCCAGCACGGCAGACCCGAAAGCCAAAAACATTCAGTACTTC

j_gene: TRBJ2-1
abundance: .
d_gene: .
v_gene: TRBV9
CDR3aa: CASSVGTRGNEQFF
CDR3nt: TGTGCCAGCAGCGTCGGGACTCGGGGCAATGAGCAGTTCTTC

j_gene: TRBJ1-6
abundance: .
d_gene: TRBD1
v_gene: TRBV5-4
CDR3aa: CASSPYRGDSPLHF
CDR3nt: TGTGCCAGCAGCCCCTACAGGGGCGATTCACCCCTCCACTTT

j_gene: TRBJ2-6
abundance: .
d_gene: .
v_gene: TRBV30
CDR3aa: CAAPGLWGNVLTF
CDR3nt: TGTGCCGCCCCGGGGCTCTGGGGTAACGTCCTGACTTTC

j_gene: TRBJ2-1
abundance: .
d_gene: .
v_gene: TRBV29-1
CDR3aa: CSVATNRVGRPVNEQFF
CDR3nt: TGCAGCGTTGCCACCAATCGCGTGGGGCGCCCCGTGAATGAGCAGTTCTTC

j_gene: TRBJ1-3
abundance: .
d_gene: .
v_gene: TRBV30
CDR3aa: CAGETGLRNTIYF
CDR3nt: TGTGCTGGAGAAACGGGGCTGCGAAACACCATATATTTT

j_gene: TRBJ2-3
abundance: .
d_gene: .
v_gene: TRBV27
CDR3aa: CASSLTLKGDTQYF
CDR3nt: TGTGCCAGCAGTTTGACCCTAAAGGGAGATACGCAGTATTTT

j_gene: TRBJ2-1
abundance: .
d_gene: .
v_gene: TRBV2
CDR3aa: CASIRGTIEQFF
CDR3nt: TGTGCCAGCATCAGGGGAACAATTGAGCAGTTCTTC

j_gene: TRBJ2-5
abundance: .
d_gene: TRBD1
v_gene: TRBV12-3/TRBV12-4
CDR3aa: CASSIQGAEETQYF
CDR3nt: TGTGCCAGCAGCATACAGGGGGCGGAAGAGACCCAGTACTTC

j_gene: TRBJ1-3
abundance: .
d_gene: .
v_gene: TRBV6-5
CDR3aa: CASSYANSGNTIYF
CDR3nt: TGTGCCAGCAGTTACGCGAACAGTGGAAACACCATATATTTT

j_gene: TRBJ1-5
abundance: .
d_gene: TRBD1
v_gene: TRBV20-1
CDR3aa: CSARDPGGSNQPQHF
CDR3nt: TGCAGTGCTAGAGACCCAGGGGGGAGCAATCAGCCCCAGCATTTT

j_gene: TRBJ2-3
abundance: .
d_gene: .
v_gene: TRBV10-3
CDR3aa: CAIMPGAYGTDTQYF
CDR3nt: TGTGCCATCATGCCGGGGGCTTATGGCACAGATACGCAGTATTTT

j_gene: TRBJ1-2
abundance: .
d_gene: .
v_gene: TRBV30
CDR3aa: CAWSVFMGGGLNGYTF
CDR3nt: TGTGCCTGGAGTGTATTCATGGGGGGCGGTTTGAATGGCTACACCTTC

j_gene: TRBJ1-1
abundance: .
d_gene: .
v_gene: TRBV9
CDR3aa: CASSAGPWNTEAFF
CDR3nt: TGTGCCAGCAGCGCCGGACCGTGGAACACTGAAGCTTTCTTT

j_gene: TRBJ1-3
abundance: .
d_gene: .
v_gene: TRBV12-3/TRBV12-4
CDR3aa: CASRPQISGNTIYF
CDR3nt: TGTGCCAGCAGGCCCCAGATATCTGGAAACACCATATATTTT

j_gene: TRBJ2-1
abundance: .
d_gene: .
v_gene: TRBV4-2
CDR3aa: CASSQGVGNSYNEQFF
CDR3nt: TGTGCCAGCAGCCAAGGAGTGGGGAACTCCTACAATGAGCAGTTCTTC

j_gene: TRBJ2-1
abundance: .
d_gene: .
v_gene: TRBV7-9
CDR3aa: CASSFWGGLSDNEQFF
CDR3nt: TGTGCCAGCAGCTTTTGGGGCGGCCTGTCGGACAATGAGCAGTTCTTC

j_gene: TRBJ2-5
abundance: .
d_gene: .
v_gene: TRBV11-2
CDR3aa: CASSSGFQETQYF
CDR3nt: TGTGCCAGCAGCTCGGGTTTTCAAGAGACCCAGTACTTC

j_gene: TRBJ2-7
abundance: .
d_gene: .
v_gene: TRBV20-1
CDR3aa: CSAIGGGEQYF
CDR3nt: TGCAGTGCTATTGGAGGGGGGGAGCAGTACTTC

j_gene: TRBJ1-1
abundance: .
d_gene: .
v_gene: TRBV14
CDR3aa: CASSQVQGTEAFF
CDR3nt: TGTGCCAGCAGCCAAGTCCAGGGAACTGAAGCTTTCTTT

j_gene: TRBJ2-4
abundance: .
d_gene: .
v_gene: TRBV20-1
CDR3aa: CSARFRAKNIQYF
CDR3nt: TGCAGTGCTAGGTTTAGGGCCAAAAACATTCAGTACTTC

j_gene: TRBJ2-1
abundance: once
d_gene: .
v_gene: TRBV20-1
CDR3aa: CSAPFPNEQFF
CDR3nt: TGCAGTGCTCCGTTCCCCAATGAGCAGTTCTTC

j_gene: TRBJ2-3
abundance: .
d_gene: .
v_gene: TRBV6-5
CDR3aa: CASSPPGTDTQYF
CDR3nt: TGTGCCAGCTCACCACCGGGCACAGATACGCAGTATTTT

j_gene: TRBJ1-5
abundance: .
d_gene: TRBD1
v_gene: TRBV30
CDR3aa: CAWSPRLGQGAQPQHF
CDR3nt: TGTGCCTGGAGCCCGCGGTTGGGACAGGGGGCTCAGCCCCAGCATTTT